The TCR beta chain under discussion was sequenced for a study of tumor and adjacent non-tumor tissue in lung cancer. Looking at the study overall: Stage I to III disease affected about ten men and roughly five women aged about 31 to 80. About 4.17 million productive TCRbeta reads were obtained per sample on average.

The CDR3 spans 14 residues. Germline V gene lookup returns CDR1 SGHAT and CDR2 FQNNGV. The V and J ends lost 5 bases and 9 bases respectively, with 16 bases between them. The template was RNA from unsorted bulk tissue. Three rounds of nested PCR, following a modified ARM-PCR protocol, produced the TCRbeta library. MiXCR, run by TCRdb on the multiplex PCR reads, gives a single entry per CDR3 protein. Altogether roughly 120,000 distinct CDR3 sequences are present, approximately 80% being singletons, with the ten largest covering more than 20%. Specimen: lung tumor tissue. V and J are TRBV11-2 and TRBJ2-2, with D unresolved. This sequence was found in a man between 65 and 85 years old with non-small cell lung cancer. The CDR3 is CASSLDSQFRELFF. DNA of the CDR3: TGTGCCAGCAGCCTGGATAGTCAGTTCAGGGAGCTGTTTTTT.